Listed here are 3 T cell receptor beta chains from one sample, sequenced in a study of blood T cells in healthy people across ages. It was with a sample-barcoded 5' primer and a J-beta primer mix that a second PCR of roughly 6 to 12 cycles was run. TCRdb ran MiXCR on the 5' RACE reads and lists one entry per CDR3 protein. The data hold 1,800,000 or so distinct CDR3 sequences, with around 42% observed a single time. The sample taken for sequencing was blood. The receptors come from a human donor in good health.

As DNA, the CDR3 is TGCAGCGACTCCGGGACAGGGTCCGGCTACACCTTC. Translating gives CSDSGTGSGYTF. This chain uses TRBV29-1 with TRBJ1-2; 9 nucleotides match TRBD1. The CDR3 loop spans 12 amino acids. CDR1 and CDR2 (germline): SQVTM, ANQGSEA. After removal of 7 bases from V and 8 bases from J, the junction contained 8 bases not matched to a gene.

J is TRBJ1-1 and V is TRBV7-3; weak D call: TRBD1 (5 bases). Germline-derived CDR1 and CDR2 are SGHTA and FQGTGA. The CDR3 length is 14 residues. V was cut by 4 bases and J by 7 bases, with 16 bases left in between. Here the CDR3 reads CASSWGFGAGEAFF. DNA of the CDR3: TGTGCCAGCAGCTGGGGGTTTGGGGCGGGTGAAGCTTTCTTT.

Notes on this clonotype: One end of the junction varies from germline; a read error may be responsible. V usage is TRBV10-3 and J usage is TRBJ2-1; tentatively, D is TRBD1 or TRBD2 (7 bases each). Per germline, CDR1 ENHRY and CDR2 SYGVKD. This CDR3 is 14 amino acids long. The chain's CDR3 is CTISGTERVNEQFF. DNA for the CDR3: TGTACCATCAGCGGGACAGAAAGGGTCAATGAGCAGTTCTTC.